The entry below describes one TCR beta chain. The antigen remains undetermined. Each donor was a healthy Caucasian. A single record per CDR3 protein comes from TCRdb applying MiXCR to the 5' RACE reads. The sample gives about 430,000 distinct CDR3 sequences, 15% to 20% of which show up once; 12% is in the top ten. CDR1 and CDR2 (germline): SQVTM, ANQGSEA. The ends lost 7 bases at V and 0 bases at J; junction bases unmatched: 6. This CDR3 spans 14 amino acids. This sample was included in a study of identical twins. Findings of the study overall: Rather than following the same donors, the conclusions depended on cross-sectional statistical analysis. In cord blood, abundant beta clonotypes had fewer insertions; memory showed no trend. In zero-insertion analyses, partial confounding could arise from invariant MAIT and iNKT cells.

The receptor's source is a man between 50 and 59 years old in good health. The chain uses TRBV29-1 and TRBJ2-3; 8 positions match TRBD2. Sequenced sample: naive T cells sorted from blood. The CDR3 region has the DNA TGCAGCGGGAGTAGCGGGATTAGCACAGATACGCAGTATTTT. Encoded protein: CSGSSGISTDTQYF.